This paragraph reports one T cell receptor beta chain. Its antigen remains unknown. Germline values: CDR1 MNHEY, CDR2 SVGAGI. The CDR3 contains 13 residues. Between the trimmed V and J ends, which lost 2 bases and 9 bases, there was a span of 14 bases. This sample stems from a study of CD8 T cells in ankylosing spondylitis. Study observations and caveats: Past research had described some motif variants in reactive arthritis synovial fluid and blood.

TCRdb reprocessed the 5' RACE reads via MiXCR and lists one record per CDR3 protein. The sample lists 250,000 or so distinct CDR3 sequences, roughly a quarter occurring once. This TCR was recovered from a male donor with ankylosing spondylitis or in good health (not recorded which). Material: blood, either unsorted or a sorted T cell fraction (not recorded which). The chain is built from TRBV6-5 and TRBJ2-7; no clear D. The DNA for the CDR3 is TGTGCCAGCAGTTACGCAGCTGGCGACTTGCAGTACTTC. This gives the protein CASSYAAGDLQYF.